This T cell receptor beta chain was sequenced for a study of cytomegalovirus exposure and HLA in healthy donors. Study-wide points: A cluster of highly shared sequence variants was likely a sequencing artifact. In an earlier analysis, in some 540 donors, most V segments appeared productive either ~90% or ~30% of the time. The analysis excluded some indistinguishable V segments, including TRBV6-2 and TRBV6-3.

Germline V lookup: CDR1 SGHNT, CDR2 YENEEA. Trimming took 6 bases from V and 0 from J, leaving 17 bases between them. The CDR3 totals 17 residues. 13 Jbeta primers and 60 Vbeta primers were used for the PCR. The assay was immunoSEQ multiplex PCR, and TCRdb's table has in-frame clones only and misses some. The sample records under 200,000 clones, roughly four fifths being singletons. In regard to this clone: Antigen specificity is unknown.

Healthy bone marrow donors supplied every sample. This receptor was obtained from a woman under 30 in good health and CMV-seropositive. V gene TRBV11-3 combines with J gene TRBJ2-2, with D tentatively TRBD2 (7 bases). The sample taken for sequencing was PBMCs. The DNA of the CDR3 is TGTGCCAGCAGGGGGGGGCTAAGGACCGCGAACACCGGGGAGCTGTTTTTT. As protein: CASRGGLRTANTGELFF.